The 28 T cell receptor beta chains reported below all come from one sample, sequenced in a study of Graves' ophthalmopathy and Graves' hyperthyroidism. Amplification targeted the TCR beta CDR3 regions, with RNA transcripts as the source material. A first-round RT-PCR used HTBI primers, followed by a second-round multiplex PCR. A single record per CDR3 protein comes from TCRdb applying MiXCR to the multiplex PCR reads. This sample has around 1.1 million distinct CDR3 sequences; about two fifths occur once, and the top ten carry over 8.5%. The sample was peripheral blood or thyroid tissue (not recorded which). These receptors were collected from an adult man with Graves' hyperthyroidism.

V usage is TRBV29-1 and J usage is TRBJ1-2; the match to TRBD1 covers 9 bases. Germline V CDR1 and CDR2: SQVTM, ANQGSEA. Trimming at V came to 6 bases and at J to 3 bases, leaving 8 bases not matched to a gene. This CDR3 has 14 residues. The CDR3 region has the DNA TGCAGCGTCGACCGGACAGGGGCCCACTATGGCTACACCTTC. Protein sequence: CSVDRTGAHYGYTF.

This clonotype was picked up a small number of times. CDR3: CASSFAWGIAFF. CDR3 DNA: TGTGCCAGCAGCTTCGCCTGGGGCATCGCTTTCTTT. V is TRBV7-9 and J is TRBJ1-1, with a tentative D call TRBD1 (5 bases). V gave up 3 bases and J gave up 11 bases, with 13 bases separating them. Looked up from germline, CDR1 is SEHNR and CDR2 is FQNEAQ (reference sequence). The CDR3 is made up of 12 amino acids.

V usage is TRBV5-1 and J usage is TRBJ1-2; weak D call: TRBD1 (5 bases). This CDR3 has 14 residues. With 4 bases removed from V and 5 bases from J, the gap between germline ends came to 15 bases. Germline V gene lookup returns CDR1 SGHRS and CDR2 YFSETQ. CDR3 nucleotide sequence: TGCGCCAGCAGCGCAGGGACGGACCCTTATGGCTACACCTTC. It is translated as CASSAGTDPYGYTF.

The CDR3 region has the DNA TGCAGCGTCCTGACAGGGCCTTCCTACGAGCAGTACTTC. As protein: CSVLTGPSYEQYF. V is TRBV29-1 and J is TRBJ2-7; 7 bases are shared with TRBD1. The J segment lost 1 base and the V segment lost 6 bases, leaving 6 bases of the junction unmatched. The CDR3 length is 13 residues. CDR1 and CDR2 (germline): SQVTM, ANQGSEA.

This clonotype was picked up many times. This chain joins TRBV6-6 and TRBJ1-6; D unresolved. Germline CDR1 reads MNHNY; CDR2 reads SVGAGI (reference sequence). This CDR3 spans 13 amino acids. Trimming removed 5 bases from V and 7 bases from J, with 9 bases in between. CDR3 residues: CASSEHPNSPLHF. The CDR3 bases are TGTGCCAGCAGTGAACATCCGAATTCACCCCTCCACTTT.

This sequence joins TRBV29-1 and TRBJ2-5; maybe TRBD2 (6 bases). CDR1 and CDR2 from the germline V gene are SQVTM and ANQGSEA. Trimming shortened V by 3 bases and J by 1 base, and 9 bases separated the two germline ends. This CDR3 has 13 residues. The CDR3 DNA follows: TGCAGCGTTGATATAGCGGCCCAAGAGACCCAGTACTTC. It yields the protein CSVDIAAQETQYF.

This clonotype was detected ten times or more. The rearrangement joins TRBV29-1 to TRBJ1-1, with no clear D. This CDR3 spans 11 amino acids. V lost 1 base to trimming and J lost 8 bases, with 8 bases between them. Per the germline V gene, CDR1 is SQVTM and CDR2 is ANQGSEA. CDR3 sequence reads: CSVEGSTEAFF. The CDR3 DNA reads TGCAGCGTTGAAGGGTCTACCGAAGCTTTCTTT.

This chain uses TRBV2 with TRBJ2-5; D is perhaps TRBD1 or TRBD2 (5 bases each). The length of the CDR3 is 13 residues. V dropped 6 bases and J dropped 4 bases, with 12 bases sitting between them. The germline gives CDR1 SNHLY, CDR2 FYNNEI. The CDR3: CASSRDVGETQYF. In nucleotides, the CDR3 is TGTGCCAGCAGCCGGGACGTCGGAGAGACCCAGTACTTC. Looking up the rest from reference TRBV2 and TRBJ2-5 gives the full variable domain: EPEVTQTPSHQVTQMGQEVILRCVPISNHLYFYWYRQILGQKVEFLVSFYNNEISEKSEIFDDQFSVERPDGSNFTLKIRSTKLEDSAMYFCASSRDVGETQYFGPGTRLLVL.

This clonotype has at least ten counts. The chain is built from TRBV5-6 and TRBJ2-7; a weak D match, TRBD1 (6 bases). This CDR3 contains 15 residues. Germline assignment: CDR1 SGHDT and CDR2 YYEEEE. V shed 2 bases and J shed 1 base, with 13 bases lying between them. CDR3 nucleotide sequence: TGTGCCAGCAGCTTCCGGACAGCTATGTCCTACGAGCAGTACTTC. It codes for CASSFRTAMSYEQYF.

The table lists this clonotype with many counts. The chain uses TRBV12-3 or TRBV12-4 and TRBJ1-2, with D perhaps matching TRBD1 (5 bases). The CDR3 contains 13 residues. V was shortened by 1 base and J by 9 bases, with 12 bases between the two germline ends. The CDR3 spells CASSLGPQGSYTF. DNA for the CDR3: TGTGCCAGCAGTTTAGGTCCGCAGGGAAGCTACACCTTC.

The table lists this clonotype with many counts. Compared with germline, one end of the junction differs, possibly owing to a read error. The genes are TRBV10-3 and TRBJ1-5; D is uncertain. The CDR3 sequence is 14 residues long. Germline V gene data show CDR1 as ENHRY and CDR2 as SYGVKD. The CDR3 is CAISGDPSHQPQHF. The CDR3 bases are TGTGCCATCAGTGGGGATCCTAGCCATCAGCCCCAGCATTTT.

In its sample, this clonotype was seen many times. CDR3 in amino acids: CASSSGDGSHQPQHF. The CDR3 region has the DNA TGTGCCAGCAGTTCTGGGGATGGGAGTCATCAGCCCCAGCATTTT. V is TRBV12-3 or TRBV12-4 and J is TRBJ1-5; D is unresolved. V lost 4 bases to trimming and J lost 5 bases, with 15 bases between them. This CDR3 region has 15 residues.

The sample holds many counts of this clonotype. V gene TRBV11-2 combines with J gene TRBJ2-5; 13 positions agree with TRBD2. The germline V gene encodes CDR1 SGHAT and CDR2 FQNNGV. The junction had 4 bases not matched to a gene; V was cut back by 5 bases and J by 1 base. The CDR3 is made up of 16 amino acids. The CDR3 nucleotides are TGTGCCAGCAGCCTAGGGACTAGCGGGGTCCAAGAGACCCAGTACTTC. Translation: CASSLGTSGVQETQYF.

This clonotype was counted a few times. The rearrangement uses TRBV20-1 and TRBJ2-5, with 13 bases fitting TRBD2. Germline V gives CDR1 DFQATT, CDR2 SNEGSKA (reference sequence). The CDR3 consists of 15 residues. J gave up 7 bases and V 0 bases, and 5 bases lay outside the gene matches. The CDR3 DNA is TGCAGTGCTAGAGATGGGACTAGCGGGATGAGGACCCAGTACTTC. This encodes CSARDGTSGMRTQYF.

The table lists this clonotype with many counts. The CDR3 nucleotides are TGTGCCAGCAGTTTCGCAGGATCTTGGGCCAACGTCCTGACTTTC. Its protein is CASSFAGSWANVLTF. V usage is TRBV12-3 or TRBV12-4 and J usage is TRBJ2-6; D not certain. The CDR3 totals 15 residues. With 3 bases removed from V and 5 bases from J, the gap between germline ends came to 11 bases.

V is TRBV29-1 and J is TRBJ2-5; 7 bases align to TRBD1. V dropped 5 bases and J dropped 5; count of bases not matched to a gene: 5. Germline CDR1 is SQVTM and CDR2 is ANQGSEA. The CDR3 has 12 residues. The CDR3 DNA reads TGCAGCGTTTCGACAGGGTCGGAGACCCAGTACTTC. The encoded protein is CSVSTGSETQYF.

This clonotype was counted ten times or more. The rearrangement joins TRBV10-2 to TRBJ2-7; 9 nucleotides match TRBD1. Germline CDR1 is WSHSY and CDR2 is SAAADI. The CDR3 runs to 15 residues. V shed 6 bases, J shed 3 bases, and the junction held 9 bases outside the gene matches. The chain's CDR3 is CASSPGTGNVYEQYF. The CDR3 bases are TGCGCCAGCAGCCCCGGGACAGGGAACGTCTACGAGCAGTACTTC.

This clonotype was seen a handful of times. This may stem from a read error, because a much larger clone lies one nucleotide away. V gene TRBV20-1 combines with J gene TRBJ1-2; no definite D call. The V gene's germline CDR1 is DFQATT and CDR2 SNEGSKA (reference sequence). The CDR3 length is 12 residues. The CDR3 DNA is TGCAGTGCCCGGCGGCGGAGCTATGGCCACACCTTC. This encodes CSARRRSYGHTF.

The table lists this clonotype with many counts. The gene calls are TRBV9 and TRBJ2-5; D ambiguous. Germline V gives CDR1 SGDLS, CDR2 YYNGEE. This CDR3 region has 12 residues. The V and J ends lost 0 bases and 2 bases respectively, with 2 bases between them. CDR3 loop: CASSVDQETQYF. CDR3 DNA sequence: TGTGCCAGCAGCGTAGATCAAGAGACCCAGTACTTC.

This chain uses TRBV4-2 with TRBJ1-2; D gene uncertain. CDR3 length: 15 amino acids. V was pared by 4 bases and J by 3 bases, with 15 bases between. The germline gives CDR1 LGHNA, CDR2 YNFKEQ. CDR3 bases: TGTGCCAGCAGCCTCTCCTGGGCGACTTACTATGGCTACACCTTC. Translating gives CASSLSWATYYGYTF.

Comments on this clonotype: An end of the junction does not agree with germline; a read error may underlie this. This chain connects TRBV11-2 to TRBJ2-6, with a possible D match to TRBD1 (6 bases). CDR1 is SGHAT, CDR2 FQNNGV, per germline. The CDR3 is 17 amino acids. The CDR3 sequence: CANSPILQGRGANVLTF. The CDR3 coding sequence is TGTGCCAACAGCCCAATCCTCCAGGGGCGCGGGGCCAACGTCCTGACTTTC.

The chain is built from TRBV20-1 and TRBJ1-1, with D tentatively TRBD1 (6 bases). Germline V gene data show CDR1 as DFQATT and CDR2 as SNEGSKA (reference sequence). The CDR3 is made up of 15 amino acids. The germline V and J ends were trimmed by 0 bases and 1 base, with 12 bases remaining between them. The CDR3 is CSARERPGANTEAFF. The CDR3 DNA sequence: TGCAGTGCTAGAGAAAGGCCGGGGGCGAACACTGAAGCTTTCTTT.

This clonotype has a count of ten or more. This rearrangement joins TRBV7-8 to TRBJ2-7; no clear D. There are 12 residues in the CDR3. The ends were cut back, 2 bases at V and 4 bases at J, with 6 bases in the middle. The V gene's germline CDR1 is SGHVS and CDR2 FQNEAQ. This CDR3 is CASSLLRYEQYF. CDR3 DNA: TGTGCCAGCAGCTTACTCCGATACGAGCAGTACTTC. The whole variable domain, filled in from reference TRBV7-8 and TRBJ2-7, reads GAGVSQSPRYKVAKRGQDVALRCDPISGHVSLFWYQQALGQGPEFLTYFQNEAQLDKSGLPSDRFFAERPEGSVSTLKIQRTQQEDSAVYLCASSLLRYEQYFGPGTRLTVT.

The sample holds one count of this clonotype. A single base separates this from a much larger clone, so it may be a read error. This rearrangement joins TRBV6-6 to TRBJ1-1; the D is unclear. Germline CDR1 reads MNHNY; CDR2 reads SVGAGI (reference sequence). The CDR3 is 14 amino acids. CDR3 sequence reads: CAGSYPTPDTEAFF. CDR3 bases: TGTGCCGGCAGTTATCCCACGCCGGACACTGAAGCTTTCTTT.

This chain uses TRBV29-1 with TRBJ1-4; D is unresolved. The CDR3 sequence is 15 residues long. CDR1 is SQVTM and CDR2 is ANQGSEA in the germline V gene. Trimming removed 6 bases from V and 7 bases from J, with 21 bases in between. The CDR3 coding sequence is TGCAGCGTCTATGGAAATATTGAGTTTGGTGAAAAACTGTTTTTT. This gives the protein CSVYGNIEFGEKLFF.

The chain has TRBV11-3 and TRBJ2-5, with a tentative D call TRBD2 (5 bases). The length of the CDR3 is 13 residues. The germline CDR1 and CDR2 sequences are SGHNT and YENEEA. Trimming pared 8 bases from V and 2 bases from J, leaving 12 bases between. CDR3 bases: TGTGCCAGCGGCAGCGGAACTCAAGAGACCCAGTACTTC. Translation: CASGSGTQETQYF.

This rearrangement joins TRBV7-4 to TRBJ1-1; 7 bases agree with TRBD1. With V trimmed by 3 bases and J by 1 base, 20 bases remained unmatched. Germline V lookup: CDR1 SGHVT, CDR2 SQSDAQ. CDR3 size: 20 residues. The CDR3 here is CASSFLDPTGKKVQNTEAFF. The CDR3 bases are TGTGCCAGCAGCTTTTTAGACCCGACAGGGAAAAAGGTCCAGAACACTGAAGCTTTCTTT.

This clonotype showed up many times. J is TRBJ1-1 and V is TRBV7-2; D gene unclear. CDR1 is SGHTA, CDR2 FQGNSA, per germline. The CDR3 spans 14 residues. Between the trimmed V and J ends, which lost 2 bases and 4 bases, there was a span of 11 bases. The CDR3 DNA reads TGTGCCAGCAGCTTAAGAGGGTTGGGCACTGAAGCTTTCTTT. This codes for CASSLRGLGTEAFF.